This T cell receptor beta chain was captured in a study of blood T cell repertoires in COVID-19. Turning to the study itself: Whether acute or convalescent, the COVID-19 samples came from the United States, Italy and Spain. PBMCs, B-cell-depleted T cells, or T cells provided the cDNA or gDNA that made up the material.

Here immunoSEQ multiplex PCR was the method, and the copy in TCRdb shows in-frame clones only, minus some. The sample carries approximately 48,000 clones, 85% to 90% recorded once. The CDR3 is made up of 14 amino acids. Per germline, CDR1 SGHDT and CDR2 YYEEEE. The J segment lost 3 bases and the V segment lost 4 bases, leaving 3 bases of the junction unmatched. This clonotype originated in a man between 60 and 70 years old with acute or convalescent COVID-19. Sequenced sample: peripheral blood. V usage is TRBV5-6 and J usage is TRBJ2-7; 11 bases line up with TRBD2. CDR3: CASSPGTSGYEQYF. The CDR3 region has the DNA TGTGCCAGCAGCCCCGGGACTAGCGGCTACGAGCAGTACTTC.